These 25 T cell receptor beta chains were all obtained from the same sample, sequenced in a study of siplizumab effects on memory and regulatory T cells. Sequencing used immunoSEQ multiplex PCR; TCRdb keeps in-frame clones, though not all of them. The table lists some 81,000 clones, about 95% of them singletons. What was sequenced was CD8+ T cells sorted from blood. The receptors derive from a human donor in good health.

The chain combines TRBV9 with TRBJ1-3; possible D gene TRBD1, 6 bases. Trimming took off 0 bases at V and 2 bases at J, with 9 bases between the two ends. CDR1 SGDLS and CDR2 YYNGEE come from the germline V gene. The CDR3 runs to 15 residues. CDR3 in amino acids: CASSVGGGTGNTIYF. As DNA, the CDR3 is TGTGCCAGCAGCGTAGGGGGGGGCACTGGAAACACCATATATTTT.

This chain uses TRBV9 with TRBJ2-5; TRBD1 matches 7 bases. Germline CDR1 and CDR2: SGDLS and YYNGEE. Germline trimming cut 0 bases from V and 3 bases from J; bases unmatched to any gene: 5. This CDR3 is 15 amino acids long. This CDR3 reads CASSVDRDREETQYF. Written as DNA, the CDR3 is TGTGCCAGCAGCGTAGATCGGGACAGAGAAGAGACCCAGTACTTC.

The rearrangement links TRBV29-1 to TRBJ1-2; weak D call: TRBD1 (6 bases). This CDR3 is built from 12 residues. In germline, CDR1 is SQVTM, CDR2 ANQGSEA. V dropped 6 bases and J dropped 8 bases, with 16 bases sitting between them. The CDR3 DNA is TGCAGCGTGGGGGGCGGTGGACTCGGCTACACCTTC. Translating gives CSVGGGGLGYTF.

The J gene is TRBJ2-1, the V gene TRBV18; D may be TRBD2 (5 bases). The CDR3 length is 15 residues. V was shortened by 0 bases and J by 3 bases, with 9 bases between the two germline ends. Germline CDR1 reads KGHSH; CDR2 reads LQKENI. The CDR3 coding sequence is TGTGCCAGCTCACCACCGGGAACTAGCTACAATGAGCAGTTCTTC. Translated, it gives CASSPPGTSYNEQFF. The full variable domain, its missing parts supplied by reference TRBV18 and TRBJ2-1, is NAGVMQNPRHLVRRRGQEARLRCSPMKGHSHVYWYRQLPEEGLKFMVYLQKENIIDESGMPKERFSAEFPKEGPSILRIQQVVRGDSAAYFCASSPPGTSYNEQFFGPGTRLTVL.

The V and J genes are TRBV9 and TRBJ2-2; D call uncertain. This CDR3 spans 16 amino acids. V was trimmed by 3 bases and J by 5 bases, leaving 17 bases between them. Germline V gives CDR1 SGDLS, CDR2 YYNGEE. As DNA, the CDR3 is TGTGCCAGCAGCGATCCGGTAGTGGGTACGACCGGGGAGCTGTTTTTT. It codes for CASSDPVVGTTGELFF. The full variable domain, with the rest looked up from reference TRBV9 and TRBJ2-2, is DSGVTQTPKHLITATGQRVTLRCSPRSGDLSVYWYQQSLDQGLQFLIQYYNGEERAKGNILERFSAQQFPDLHSELNLSSLELGDSALYFCASSDPVVGTTGELFFGEGSRLTVL.

V is TRBV6-1 and J is TRBJ2-4; D is uncertain. Germline lookup yields CDR1 MNHNS and CDR2 SASEGT. V dropped 1 base and J dropped 4 bases, with 11 bases sitting between them. The CDR3 is 15 residues long. The CDR3: CASSEVYRGKNIQYF. The CDR3 DNA reads as TGTGCCAGCAGTGAAGTTTATAGAGGTAAAAACATTCAGTACTTC.

The V and J genes are TRBV7-6 and TRBJ1-5, with a weak D call TRBD1 (5 bases). V was cut by 1 base and J by 9 bases, with 16 bases left in between. Germline V lookup: CDR1 SGHVS, CDR2 FNYEAQ. The length of the CDR3 is 15 residues. The CDR3 region has the DNA TGTGCCAGCAGCTTAGTTACGGGGGGGGAAGGGCCCCAGCATTTT. Amino acids: CASSLVTGGEGPQHF.

The chain recombines TRBV19 with TRBJ1-1; no reliable D call. The CDR3 is 13 amino acids. V gave up 6 bases and J gave up 4 bases, with 12 bases separating them. Germline CDR1 reads LNHDA; CDR2 reads SQIVND (reference sequence). The chain's CDR3 is CASSDGPSTEAFF. CDR3 nucleotides: TGTGCCAGTAGCGACGGGCCGTCCACTGAAGCTTTCTTT.

The gene calls are TRBV27 and TRBJ1-4; TRBD1 might be the D (6 bases). The CDR3 is made up of 15 amino acids. V was pared by 8 bases and J by 3 bases, with 16 bases between. CDR1 and CDR2 from the germline V gene are MNHEY and SMNVEV (reference sequence). The CDR3 sequence: CASPRQVVANEKLFF. In nucleotides, the CDR3 is TGTGCCAGCCCAAGACAGGTGGTGGCTAATGAAAAACTGTTTTTT.

The CDR3 bases are TGTGCCAGCAGCATCGGACAGATTCAGCATTTT. It encodes CASSIGQIQHF. This chain joins TRBV7-9 and TRBJ1-5, with D maybe TRBD1 (6 bases). CDR3 length: 11 amino acids. CDR1 is SEHNR and CDR2 is FQNEAQ in the germline V gene (reference sequence). Deletions cut 5 bases from V and 13 bases from J, with 12 bases between.

This rearrangement joins TRBV9 to TRBJ2-1; TRBD2 agrees at 11 bases. CDR1 and CDR2 (germline): SGDLS, YYNGEE. The trim removed 0 bases at V and 9 bases at J, leaving 11 bases unmatched. CDR3 length equals 17 residues. The chain's CDR3 is CASSVVEGLAAQSEQFF. The CDR3 nucleotides are TGTGCCAGCAGCGTAGTGGAGGGACTAGCGGCTCAAAGTGAGCAGTTCTTC.

Written as DNA, the CDR3 is TGTGCCAGCAGCCCGGACGTGACAGGGGGAAAAGAGACCCAGTACTTC. Residues: CASSPDVTGGKETQYF. The chain employs TRBV7-9 and TRBJ2-5, with 9 bases fitting TRBD1. This CDR3 contains 16 residues. Germline values: CDR1 SEHNR, CDR2 FQNEAQ (reference sequence). After removal of 5 bases from V and 3 bases from J, the junction contained 10 bases not matched to a gene.

Notes on this clone: One end of the junction fails to match germline, which may point to a read error. This sequence joins TRBV6-1 and TRBJ1-2; 8 bases match TRBD1. Germline CDR1 is MNHNS and CDR2 is SASEGT. The CDR3 loop spans 15 amino acids. CDR3 protein: CASRDHRGANYGYTF. In DNA, the CDR3 is TGTGCCAGCAGGGACCACAGGGGGGCTAATTATGGCTACACCTTC.

The chain uses TRBV6-6 and TRBJ2-7; D is unclear. This CDR3 region has 13 residues. Germline lookup yields CDR1 MNHNY and CDR2 SVGAGI (reference sequence). Trimming stripped 3 bases from V and 4 bases from J, with 10 bases between. This CDR3 reads CASSYQVRYEQYF. The CDR3 coding sequence is TGTGCCAGCAGTTATCAGGTCCGGTACGAGCAGTACTTC.

The chain carries TRBV19 and TRBJ1-1, with D possibly matching TRBD1 (5 bases). The CDR3 extends over 12 amino acids. The ends were cut back, 1 base at V and 6 bases at J, with 6 bases in the middle. CDR1 is LNHDA and CDR2 is SQIVND in the germline V gene (reference sequence). The CDR3 sequence: CASSIGGAEAFF. As DNA, the CDR3 is TGTGCCAGTAGTATAGGAGGGGCTGAAGCTTTCTTT. Looking up the rest from reference TRBV19 and TRBJ1-1 gives the full variable domain: DGGITQSPKYLFRKEGQNVTLSCEQNLNHDAMYWYRQDPGQGLRLIYYSQIVNDFQKGDIAEGYSVSREKKESFPLTVTSAQKNPTAFYLCASSIGGAEAFFGQGTRLTVV.

V usage is TRBV19 and J usage is TRBJ2-3; D is ambiguous. Germline lookup yields CDR1 LNHDA and CDR2 SQIVND (reference sequence). V was trimmed by 5 bases and J by 6 bases, leaving 15 bases between them. This CDR3 region has 14 residues. The DNA of the CDR3 is TGTGCCAGTAGTCTGGGCCCTTCTCCCGATACGCAGTATTTT. Its protein is CASSLGPSPDTQYF.

The chain joins TRBV15 to TRBJ2-7; weak D call: TRBD2 (6 bases). The V end lost 3 bases, the J end lost 4 bases, and 19 bases lay between the germline ends. The CDR3 contains 16 residues. CDR1 LNHNV and CDR2 YYDKDF come from the germline V gene (reference sequence). The CDR3 spells CATSSPGSPGGYEQYF. The CDR3 nucleotides are TGTGCCACCAGCAGTCCAGGGTCGCCCGGGGGATACGAGCAGTACTTC.

This sequence joins TRBV4-1 and TRBJ2-7; TRBD2 agrees at 13 bases. Germline V gene lookup returns CDR1 MGHRA and CDR2 YSYEKL. V was clipped by 6 bases and J by 5 bases; unmatched bases: 16. The length of the CDR3 is 18 residues. This CDR3 reads CASSYVPSTSGRSDEQYF. Written as DNA, the CDR3 is TGCGCCAGCAGTTACGTCCCATCGACTAGCGGGAGGTCGGACGAGCAGTACTTC.

The rearrangement uses TRBV19 and TRBJ2-7; 8 bases are shared with TRBD2. V dropped 9 bases and J dropped 3; count of bases not matched to a gene: 7. Germline values: CDR1 LNHDA, CDR2 SQIVND (reference sequence). The CDR3 length is 13 residues. The CDR3 sequence is CASRGLAGYEQYF. The CDR3, as DNA: TGTGCCAGCCGAGGGCTAGCGGGCTACGAGCAGTACTTC. Using reference TRBV19 and TRBJ2-7 for the parts outside the CDR3, the full variable domain is DGGITQSPKYLFRKEGQNVTLSCEQNLNHDAMYWYRQDPGQGLRLIYYSQIVNDFQKGDIAEGYSVSREKKESFPLTVTSAQKNPTAFYLCASRGLAGYEQYFGPGTRLTVT.

The rearrangement joins TRBV30 to TRBJ2-2; TRBD2 aligns across 7 bases. Germline V gene data show CDR1 as GTSNPN and CDR2 as SVGIG (reference sequence). CDR3 length: 11 residues. J gave up 6 bases and V 5 bases, and 0 bases lay outside the gene matches. The CDR3 DNA sequence: TGTGCCTGGCGGGGGGCCGGGGAGCTGTTTTTT. Translated, it gives CAWRGAGELFF.

The chain uses TRBV29-1 and TRBJ2-5, with D perhaps matching TRBD2 (5 bases). Between the trimmed V and J ends, which lost 6 bases and 5 bases, there was a span of 22 bases. The CDR3 loop spans 15 amino acids. The germline V gene encodes CDR1 SQVTM and CDR2 ANQGSEA. CDR3: CSVPSWEIRQETQYF. The CDR3 DNA follows: TGCAGCGTCCCCTCCTGGGAGATACGGCAGGAGACCCAGTACTTC.

The chain combines TRBV7-6 with TRBJ2-7; 8 bases match TRBD2. CDR3 size: 17 residues. The V gene end was trimmed by 1 base and the J gene end by 0 bases; junction bases not matched to a gene: 8. Germline CDR1 and CDR2: SGHVS and FNYEAQ. The CDR3 loop reads CASSLVGLAENSYEQYF. For the CDR3, the DNA is TGTGCCAGCAGCTTAGTTGGACTAGCAGAGAACTCCTACGAGCAGTACTTC.

This clone was seen a few times. This sequence joins TRBV2 and TRBJ1-1; D not certain. There are 13 residues in the CDR3. With 7 bases removed from V and 4 bases from J, the gap between germline ends came to 13 bases. The V gene's germline CDR1 is SNHLY and CDR2 FYNNEI. CDR3 residues: CASTVGRATEAFF. The CDR3 DNA follows: TGTGCCAGCACCGTCGGGAGGGCCACTGAAGCTTTCTTT.

CDR3 amino acids: CASRGKSGSPEAFF. CDR3 nucleotides: TGTGCCAGCAGGGGGAAATCGGGGAGCCCTGAAGCTTTCTTT. J is TRBJ1-1 and V is TRBV2; D gene ambiguous. The CDR3 loop spans 14 amino acids. Germline V CDR1 and CDR2: SNHLY, FYNNEI. V dropped 6 bases and J dropped 6 bases, with 17 bases sitting between them.

Written as DNA, the CDR3 is TGTGCCAGCAGCTCCCAGGGGTACCAAGAGACCCAGTACTTC. It is translated as CASSSQGYQETQYF. The V gene is TRBV7-9, the J gene TRBJ2-5, with a weak D call TRBD1 (6 bases). CDR3 size: 14 residues. In germline, CDR1 is SEHNR, CDR2 FQNEAQ (reference sequence). V lost 4 bases and J 0 bases, leaving 9 bases between the germline ends. Variable domain in full (rest from reference TRBV7-9 and TRBJ2-5): DTGVSQNPRHKITKRGQNVTFRCDPISEHNRLYWYRQTLGQGPEFLTYFQNEAQLEKSRLLSDRFSAERPKGSFSTLEIQRTEQGDSAMYLCASSSQGYQETQYFGPGTRLLVL.